The 25 T cell receptor beta chains below come from one sample, sequenced in a study of shared clonotypes between healthy human individuals. Profiled with immunoSEQ multiplex PCR; TCRdb holds only in-frame clones, not every one. The sample lists about 1.5 million clones; around 97% were seen once. The sequenced sample was naive CD4+ T cells sorted from blood. Subset reported: CD45RA+ positively selected. The receptors were sampled from a man aged 25 to 40 in good health.

A single count supports this clone. The CDR3 nucleotides are TGTGCCAGCAGCTCGCAAACCGCCAGGTGGGGCCCCGGGACAGCGGGCGAGCAGTACTTC. Protein product: CASSSQTARWGPGTAGEQYF. J is TRBJ2-7 and V is TRBV13; D perhaps matches TRBD1 (7 bases). CDR1 is PRHDT, CDR2 FYEKMQ, per germline (reference sequence). Trimming took off 4 bases at V and 6 bases at J, with 34 bases between the two ends. This CDR3 is 20 amino acids long.

The chain is built from TRBV4-1 and TRBJ2-1, with 7 bases aligning to TRBD2. The V segment lost 0 bases and the J segment 10 bases; nucleotides outside the gene matches: 15. Germline assignment: CDR1 MGHRA and CDR2 YSYEKL. CDR3 length: 17 residues. The CDR3 loop reads CASSQDRASGKVWEQFF. For the CDR3, the DNA is TGCGCCAGCAGCCAAGATAGGGCTAGCGGCAAGGTATGGGAGCAGTTCTTC.

The chain links TRBV10-3 to TRBJ2-3; 7 bases map to TRBD2. V shed 6 bases and J 2 bases; nucleotides not matched to a gene: 8. The CDR3 is 15 amino acids. From germline, CDR1 is ENHRY and CDR2 SYGVKD. Here the CDR3 DNA reads TGTGCCATCAGCCGCGGACTAGAAGTCACAGATACGCAGTATTTT. Its protein is CAISRGLEVTDTQYF.

The rearrangement links TRBV11-2 to TRBJ2-2; D not resolved. The CDR3 has 13 amino acids. The germline CDR1 and CDR2 sequences are SGHAT and FQNNGV. The germline V and J ends were trimmed by 1 base and 5 bases, with 5 bases remaining between them. The CDR3 DNA sequence: TGTGCCAGCAGCTTAGTCGAGACCGGGGAGCTGTTTTTT. Its protein product is CASSLVETGELFF.

This clone is a singleton in its sample. The junction does not match germline at one end; this may be a read error. This chain joins TRBV4-1 and TRBJ1-2, with D unclear. Germline V gene sequence: CDR1 MGHRA, CDR2 YSYEKL. This CDR3 region has 11 residues. CDR3 residues: CASSPGPPPAF. CDR3 DNA sequence: TGCGCCAGCAGCCCAGGACCTCCTCCCGCCTTC.

The V gene is TRBV19, the J gene TRBJ1-1; TRBD1 matches at 8 bases. Germline CDR1 reads LNHDA; CDR2 reads SQIVND (reference sequence). The CDR3 has 16 amino acids. Trimming took 4 bases from V and 1 from J; bases not matched to a gene: 8. Written as DNA, the CDR3 is TGTGCCAGTAGTACACCTGGGGGGACAGGGAACACTGAAGCTTTCTTT. Translating it yields CASSTPGGTGNTEAFF.

J is TRBJ2-7 and V is TRBV28; 7 bases match TRBD2. After removal of 10 bases from V and 4 bases from J, the junction contained 1 base not matched to a gene. The CDR3 consists of 10 residues. Germline loops: CDR1 MDHEN, CDR2 SYDVKM. Written as DNA, the CDR3 is TGTGCCACCGGGGGGTACGAGCAGTACTTC. It specifies CATGGYEQYF.

The V gene is TRBV18, the J gene TRBJ2-7, with D possibly called TRBD1 or TRBD2 (5 bases each). Germline assignment: CDR1 KGHSH and CDR2 LQKENI. This CDR3 is built from 16 residues. V gave up 3 bases and J gave up 0 bases, with 15 bases separating them. DNA of the CDR3: TGTGCCAGCTCACCCGATCCGCCCGGGGCCTCCTACGAGCAGTACTTC. Its protein is CASSPDPPGASYEQYF.

This sequence joins TRBV6-1 and TRBJ2-5; D call uncertain. The CDR3 consists of 11 residues. V was clipped by 4 bases and J by 7 bases, with 7 bases between them. In germline, CDR1 is MNHNS, CDR2 SASEGT. In nucleotides, the CDR3 is TGTGCCAGCAGTGGTTTTGGGACCCAGTACTTC. This encodes CASSGFGTQYF.

This chain joins TRBV7-6 and TRBJ2-7; the match to TRBD1 covers 9 bases. This CDR3 comprises 16 residues. With V trimmed by 2 bases and J by 6 bases, 11 bases remained unmatched. Germline assignment: CDR1 SGHVS and CDR2 FNYEAQ. The CDR3 DNA follows: TGTGCCAGCAGCTTAATCGCCGGGACAGGGAGCAGCGAGCAGTACTTC. Its protein is CASSLIAGTGSSEQYF.

This clone occurred once. The same CDR3 arises from other DNA sequences in this sample as well. The gene calls are TRBV28 and TRBJ2-1; 7 bases match TRBD2. CDR1 and CDR2 (germline): MDHEN, SYDVKM. V trimming: 8 bases; J trimming: 0 bases; junction bases outside the gene matches: 4. CDR3 length: 14 residues. CDR3 coding DNA: TGTGCCAGCGGTAGCGGGTCCTCCTACAATGAGCAGTTCTTC. It specifies CASGSGSSYNEQFF.

This sequence joins TRBV7-2 and TRBJ2-5; 7 bases map to TRBD2. The V and J ends lost 1 base and 5 bases, in that order; junction bases with no gene match: 10. The CDR3 is made up of 16 amino acids. The germline V gene encodes CDR1 SGHTA and CDR2 FQGNSA. This CDR3 reads CASSLVGGSWLETQYF. For the CDR3, the DNA is TGTGCCAGCAGCTTAGTTGGCGGGAGTTGGTTGGAGACCCAGTACTTC.

Turning to this clone: This same CDR3 is encoded by further DNA sequences in the sample. The J gene is TRBJ1-2, the V gene TRBV7-2; D gene unclear. CDR1 and CDR2 from the germline V gene are SGHTA and FQGNSA. The CDR3 spans 12 residues. Trimming shortened V by 1 base and J by 7 bases, and 7 bases separated the two germline ends. CDR3 amino acids: CASSLGGRGYTF. CDR3 nucleotide sequence: TGTGCCAGCAGCTTAGGTGGCCGTGGCTACACCTTC. The complete variable domain, with remaining parts taken from reference TRBV7-2 and TRBJ1-2, reads GAGVSQSPSNKVTEKGKDVELRCDPISGHTALYWYRQSLGQGLEFLIYFQGNSAPDKSGLPSDRFSAERTGGSVSTLTIQRTQQEDSAVYLCASSLGGRGYTFGSGTRLTVV.

J is TRBJ1-5 and V is TRBV5-1; the match to TRBD1 covers 9 bases. The CDR3 sequence is 15 residues long. The germline gives CDR1 SGHRS, CDR2 YFSETQ. After removal of 4 bases from V and 7 bases from J, the junction contained 9 bases not matched to a gene. The CDR3 bases are TGCGCCAGCAGCCCCGAGGGACAGGGATTGCAGCCCCAGCATTTT. This gives the protein CASSPEGQGLQPQHF.

V is TRBV4-1 and J is TRBJ2-1, with 12 bases identical to TRBD2. The CDR3 has 18 residues. The V and J ends lost 0 bases and 9 bases, in that order; junction bases with no gene match: 12. CDR1 MGHRA and CDR2 YSYEKL come from the germline V gene. This CDR3 is CASSQDRWLAGGRGEQFF. In DNA form, the CDR3 reads TGCGCCAGCAGCCAAGATCGCTGGCTAGCGGGAGGGCGGGGTGAGCAGTTCTTC.

This sequence joins TRBV9 and TRBJ1-1; D is undetermined. The CDR3 has 15 amino acids. Germline V gives CDR1 SGDLS, CDR2 YYNGEE. V lost 0 bases and J 1 base, leaving 10 bases between the germline ends. CDR3 region: CASSVGLGSNTEAFF. In DNA, the CDR3 is TGTGCCAGCAGCGTAGGTTTAGGGTCGAACACTGAAGCTTTCTTT. The complete variable domain, with remaining parts taken from reference TRBV9 and TRBJ1-1, reads DSGVTQTPKHLITATGQRVTLRCSPRSGDLSVYWYQQSLDQGLQFLIQYYNGEERAKGNILERFSAQQFPDLHSELNLSSLELGDSALYFCASSVGLGSNTEAFFGQGTRLTVV.

The chain joins TRBV7-9 to TRBJ1-1; tentative D call: TRBD1 (5 bases). The germline V gene has CDR1 SEHNR and CDR2 FQNEAQ (reference sequence). The CDR3 totals 15 residues. V dropped 2 bases and J dropped 0 bases, with 10 bases sitting between them. Here the CDR3 DNA reads TGTGCCAGCAGCTTAACCGGGACGGTGAACACTGAAGCTTTCTTT. Translating it yields CASSLTGTVNTEAFF.

V usage is TRBV10-3 and J usage is TRBJ1-1; D perhaps matches TRBD1 (6 bases). The CDR3 totals 14 residues. Trimming took 6 bases from V and 11 from J, leaving 22 bases between them. Germline assignment: CDR1 ENHRY and CDR2 SYGVKD. CDR3 DNA: TGTGCCATCAGCCCCGGGACACTCGGCTCCGACGCTTTCTTT. This encodes CAISPGTLGSDAFF.

In its sample, this clone was seen once. The chain has TRBV2 and TRBJ1-5; no definite D call. Trimming shortened V by 3 bases and J by 1 base, and 10 bases separated the two germline ends. The CDR3 is 15 residues long. The germline V gene encodes CDR1 SNHLY and CDR2 FYNNEI. The CDR3 sequence: CASSEEEGSNQPQHF. The CDR3 region has the DNA TGTGCCAGCAGTGAGGAAGAAGGGAGCAATCAGCCCCAGCATTTT.

The count of this clone is one. The chain combines TRBV27 with TRBJ2-1, with 8 bases identical to TRBD2. This CDR3 contains 14 residues. Looked up from germline, CDR1 is MNHEY and CDR2 is SMNVEV (reference sequence). The J segment lost 7 bases and the V segment lost 4 bases, leaving 6 bases of the junction unmatched. The CDR3 DNA sequence: TGTGCCAGCAGTTACGCTAGCGGGTGGAATGAGCAGTTCTTC. Protein: CASSYASGWNEQFF.

The chain joins TRBV18 to TRBJ2-7, with D perhaps matching TRBD1 (6 bases). There are 17 residues in the CDR3. Trimming pared 5 bases from V and 6 bases from J, leaving 26 bases between. The germline V gene encodes CDR1 KGHSH and CDR2 LQKENI. The CDR3 loop reads CASSENLPGTYRGEQYF. The CDR3 DNA sequence: TGTGCCAGCTCAGAAAACTTACCCGGGACATACCGTGGCGAGCAGTACTTC.

This chain connects TRBV7-3 to TRBJ2-1, with 8 bases identical to TRBD2. This CDR3 spans 16 amino acids. Germline V gene lookup returns CDR1 SGHTA and CDR2 FQGTGA. The junction had 10 bases not matched to a gene; V was cut back by 9 bases and J by 0 bases. CDR3 sequence reads: CASTWSGGSSYNEQFF. The CDR3 DNA reads as TGTGCCAGTACTTGGAGCGGGGGTAGCTCCTACAATGAGCAGTTCTTC. Looking up the rest from reference TRBV7-3 and TRBJ2-1 gives the full variable domain: GAGVSQTPSNKVTEKGKYVELRCDPISGHTALYWYRQSLGQGPEFLIYFQGTGAADDSGLPNDRFFAVRPEGSVSTLKIQRTERGDSAVYLCASTWSGGSSYNEQFFGPGTRLTVL.

The genes are TRBV5-1 and TRBJ2-1; no clear D gene. V lost 4 bases and J 7 bases, leaving 12 bases between the germline ends. Germline-derived CDR1 and CDR2 are SGHRS and YFSETQ. The CDR3 runs to 13 residues. DNA of the CDR3: TGCGCCAGCAGCGCGGACCCTGCGAATGAGCAGTTCTTC. Its protein is CASSADPANEQFF.

The CDR3 coding sequence is TGTGCCAGCAGCTCCGGCGGGGGGAACAGGGCGTCGGATGGCTACACCTTC. Its translation: CASSSGGGNRASDGYTF. The rearrangement joins TRBV7-9 to TRBJ1-2, with D possibly matching TRBD1 (6 bases). Germline V gene data show CDR1 as SEHNR and CDR2 as FQNEAQ (reference sequence). The CDR3 length is 17 residues. Trimming took off 4 bases at V and 6 bases at J, with 24 bases between the two ends.

CDR3: CASSLAPGQNYEQYF. In nucleotides, the CDR3 is TGCGCCAGCAGCTTGGCCCCGGGACAGAACTACGAGCAGTACTTC. This rearrangement joins TRBV5-1 to TRBJ2-7; 7 bases fit TRBD1. There are 15 residues in the CDR3. With V trimmed by 0 bases and J by 3 bases, 6 bases remained unmatched. CDR1 is SGHRS and CDR2 is YFSETQ in the germline V gene. The full variable domain, with the rest looked up from reference TRBV5-1 and TRBJ2-7, is KAGVTQTPRYLIKTRGQQVTLSCSPISGHRSVSWYQQTPGQGLQFLFEYFSETQRNKGNFPGRFSGRQFSNSRSEMNVSTLELGDSALYLCASSLAPGQNYEQYFGPGTRLTVT.